The 21 T cell receptor beta chains in this list originate from one sample, sequenced in a study of PD-1 blockade in classical Hodgkin lymphoma. The time point here: cycle 4 day 1 (C4D1), after 5 to 7 weeks of nivolumab. Every single patient, without exception, relapsed after autologous stem cell transplantation, and brentuximab vedotin exposure varied. TCRdb's table, derived via immunoSEQ multiplex PCR, lists solely in-frame clones and lacks some. The profile covers around 17,000 clones, with around 82% appearing a single time and roughly 14% taken by the ten largest. Here the sequenced sample was peripheral blood mononuclear cells (PBMCs), taken before the fourth cycle of nivolumab. The receptors were sampled from a human donor with classical Hodgkin lymphoma.

To note about this clone: Compared with germline, one end of the junction differs, possibly owing to a read error. The chain has TRBV19 and TRBJ2-7; possible D gene TRBD1, 6 bases. Per germline, CDR1 LNHDA and CDR2 SQIVND (reference sequence). The CDR3 has 14 amino acids. In DNA, the CDR3 is TGTGCCAGTAGTATAGTGGGCAGGGGCTACGAGCTGTACTTC. Translating gives CASSIVGRGYELYF.

The J gene is TRBJ2-1, the V gene TRBV5-1; 7 bases agree with TRBD2. CDR1 is SGHRS, CDR2 YFSETQ, per germline. V shed 0 bases, J shed 6 bases, and the junction held 9 bases outside the gene matches. CDR3 length: 16 residues. This CDR3 reads CASSLGGGGPFNEQFF. CDR3 DNA sequence: TGCGCCAGCAGCTTGGGTGGCGGGGGTCCCTTCAATGAGCAGTTCTTC. Using reference TRBV5-1 and TRBJ2-1 for the parts outside the CDR3, the full variable domain is KAGVTQTPRYLIKTRGQQVTLSCSPISGHRSVSWYQQTPGQGLQFLFEYFSETQRNKGNFPGRFSGRQFSNSRSEMNVSTLELGDSALYLCASSLGGGGPFNEQFFGPGTRLTVL.

The chain has TRBV9 and TRBJ1-2; weak D call: TRBD1 (6 bases). Germline V gives CDR1 SGDLS, CDR2 YYNGEE. Between the trimmed V and J ends, which lost 0 bases and 6 bases, there was a span of 21 bases. The CDR3 extends over 17 amino acids. The CDR3 DNA reads as TGTGCCAGCAGCGTAGGGGGGCCTCCCCTAGAAGAACATGGCTACACCTTC. Its protein product is CASSVGGPPLEEHGYTF.

The chain has TRBV7-9 and TRBJ2-1; a weak D match, TRBD2 (6 bases). CDR3 length: 14 residues. Trimming took 3 bases from V and 2 from J, leaving 8 bases between them. Germline values: CDR1 SEHNR, CDR2 FQNEAQ (reference sequence). CDR3 DNA: TGTGCCAGCAGCTTCGGACTAACCTACAATGAGCAGTTCTTC. It encodes CASSFGLTYNEQFF.

The V gene is TRBV25-1, the J gene TRBJ2-7; perhaps TRBD2 as D (6 bases). The CDR3 has 14 residues. Per the germline V gene, CDR1 is MGHDK and CDR2 is SYGVNS. V was shortened by 0 bases and J by 0 bases, with 6 bases between the two germline ends. The CDR3 DNA reads as TGTGCCAGCAGTGAATACGGGGGCTCCTACGAGCAGTACTTC. The encoded protein is CASSEYGGSYEQYF.

CDR3 in DNA: TGTGCCAGTAGTATGTTGGGAAGGAGTAATGAAAAACTGTTTTTT. Amino acids: CASSMLGRSNEKLFF. This rearrangement joins TRBV19 to TRBJ1-4, with no clear D. CDR3 length: 15 residues. V gave up 3 bases and J gave up 4 bases, with 12 bases separating them. Germline CDR1 is LNHDA and CDR2 is SQIVND (reference sequence). The entire variable domain, with the rest obtained from reference TRBV19 and TRBJ1-4, is as follows: DGGITQSPKYLFRKEGQNVTLSCEQNLNHDAMYWYRQDPGQGLRLIYYSQIVNDFQKGDIAEGYSVSREKKESFPLTVTSAQKNPTAFYLCASSMLGRSNEKLFFGSGTQLSVL.

The rearrangement joins TRBV13 to TRBJ2-1; D gene uncertain. Trimming pared 8 bases from V and 0 bases from J, leaving 26 bases between. The germline V gene encodes CDR1 PRHDT and CDR2 FYEKMQ (reference sequence). This CDR3 is built from 19 residues. The CDR3 loop is CASRPRGLGKTYSYNEQFF. Written as DNA, the CDR3 is TGTGCCAGCCGGCCACGTGGGCTAGGTAAAACCTACTCCTACAATGAGCAGTTCTTC.

The V gene is TRBV9, the J gene TRBJ2-5; maybe TRBD2 (6 bases). This CDR3 contains 20 residues. The ends were cut back, 4 bases at V and 3 bases at J, with 31 bases in the middle. From germline, CDR1 is SGDLS and CDR2 YYNGEE. CDR3 DNA sequence: TGTGCCAGCAGCCCTCTGGGACTTCCTCGAACACCCTGGCCGGAAGAGACCCAGTACTTC. Translation gives CASSPLGLPRTPWPEETQYF.

The chain's CDR3 is CASSSRTGWAQETQYF. The CDR3 DNA follows: TGTGCCAGCAGCTCGCGGACAGGTTGGGCCCAAGAGACCCAGTACTTC. The rearrangement links TRBV7-9 to TRBJ2-5; 7 bases align to TRBD1. The ends lost 4 bases at V and 1 base at J; junction bases unmatched: 9. CDR1 is SEHNR and CDR2 is FQNEAQ in the germline V gene (reference sequence). The CDR3 runs to 16 residues.

This sequence joins TRBV6-5 and TRBJ2-6, with D perhaps TRBD1 (6 bases). This CDR3 comprises 15 residues. The V gene's germline CDR1 is MNHEY and CDR2 SVGAGI. V shed 8 bases and J shed 4 bases, with 15 bases lying between them. The CDR3 DNA follows: TGTGCCAGCCGACAACAGGGTACCGGGGCCAACGTCCTGACTTTC. Its protein is CASRQQGTGANVLTF.

The rearrangement joins TRBV19 to TRBJ1-1; maybe TRBD1 (6 bases). Trimming left V 4 bases short and J 1 base short, with 10 bases between. The CDR3 spans 14 residues. Germline loops: CDR1 LNHDA, CDR2 SQIVND (reference sequence). This CDR3 reads CASSTKTGNTEAFF. The CDR3 coding sequence is TGTGCCAGTAGTACCAAGACAGGGAACACTGAAGCTTTCTTT. Together with reference TRBV19 and TRBJ1-1, the CDR3 gives the full variable domain: DGGITQSPKYLFRKEGQNVTLSCEQNLNHDAMYWYRQDPGQGLRLIYYSQIVNDFQKGDIAEGYSVSREKKESFPLTVTSAQKNPTAFYLCASSTKTGNTEAFFGQGTRLTVV.

The chain couples TRBV4-2 to TRBJ2-1; 12 nucleotides match TRBD2. Germline-derived CDR1 and CDR2 are LGHNA and YNFKEQ. The CDR3 runs to 15 residues. Unmatched junction bases numbered 6, after V lost 3 bases and J lost 9 bases. CDR3: CASSQTSGGWGEQFF. CDR3 coding DNA: TGTGCCAGCAGCCAGACTAGCGGGGGCTGGGGTGAGCAGTTCTTC.

This clone occurred a few times. The chain couples TRBV5-6 to TRBJ2-2, with TRBD1 matching 12 bases. Germline trimming cut 4 bases from V and 7 bases from J; bases unmatched to any gene: 5. The CDR3 has 15 amino acids. The germline gives CDR1 SGHDT, CDR2 YYEEEE. The chain's CDR3 is CASSAGTGGFGELFF. CDR3 DNA sequence: TGTGCCAGCAGCGCCGGGACAGGGGGCTTCGGGGAGCTGTTTTTT.

This clone was observed a handful of times. The chain has TRBV7-9 and TRBJ2-7; no clear D gene. Per germline, CDR1 SEHNR and CDR2 FQNEAQ (reference sequence). V was clipped by 1 base and J by 2 bases, with 9 bases between them. This CDR3 has 14 amino acids. The DNA of the CDR3 is TGTGCCAGCAGCTTAGTCGTAGAGGCCTACGAGCAGTACTTC. Translated: CASSLVVEAYEQYF.

The CDR3 DNA sequence: TGTGCCAGTGGGGAGCCGGGACTAGCGGGGACCGAGCAGTACTTC. Its protein is CASGEPGLAGTEQYF. The chain uses TRBV19 and TRBJ2-7; 13 bases are a match to TRBD2. Looked up from germline, CDR1 is LNHDA and CDR2 is SQIVND (reference sequence). Losses at the gene ends were 8 bases for V and 6 bases for J; bases not matched to a gene: 10. The CDR3 runs to 15 residues.

The gene calls are TRBV29-1 and TRBJ1-1, with D possibly being TRBD1 (6 bases). V shed 6 bases and J shed 1 base, with 24 bases lying between them. The CDR3 is 17 residues long. CDR1 is SQVTM and CDR2 is ANQGSEA in the germline V gene. The CDR3 sequence is CSVPWRQDIGRNTEAFF. The CDR3 DNA follows: TGCAGCGTCCCATGGCGACAGGACATCGGTAGGAACACTGAAGCTTTCTTT. Full variable domain (remainder filled in from reference TRBV29-1 and TRBJ1-1): SAVISQKPSRDICQRGTSLTIQCQVDSQVTMMFWYRQQPGQSLTLIATANQGSEATYESGFVIDKFPISRPNLTFSTLTVSNMSPEDSSIYLCSVPWRQDIGRNTEAFFGQGTRLTVV.

The chain has TRBV2 and TRBJ2-7; D may match TRBD1 or TRBD2 (5 bases each). Germline V gene data show CDR1 as SNHLY and CDR2 as FYNNEI. The V gene lost 6 bases and the J gene lost 0 bases, with 12 bases spanning the gap. The CDR3 has 14 residues. CDR3 in amino acids: CASRPGTASYEQYF. CDR3 in DNA: TGTGCCAGCAGGCCCGGGACGGCCTCCTACGAGCAGTACTTC.

The rearrangement joins TRBV9 to TRBJ2-7, with D perhaps TRBD1 (6 bases). V was shortened by 1 base and J by 9 bases, with 17 bases between the two germline ends. From germline, CDR1 is SGDLS and CDR2 YYNGEE. The CDR3 sequence is 14 residues long. The DNA of the CDR3 is TGTGCCAGCAGCGTAATGGGGGCGAACGGGGTGCAGTACTTC. Translating it yields CASSVMGANGVQYF.

V is TRBV6-6 and J is TRBJ2-5; no clear D. The CDR3 is 11 amino acids. Germline lookup yields CDR1 MNHNY and CDR2 SVGAGI (reference sequence). V dropped 5 bases and J dropped 0 bases, with 1 base sitting between them. CDR3 loop: CASSNQETQYF. The CDR3 DNA follows: TGTGCCAGCAGTAACCAAGAGACCCAGTACTTC.

This clone is categorized as large. The chain employs TRBV28 and TRBJ1-5, with TRBD1 matching 7 bases. V gave up 6 bases and J gave up 6 bases; unmatched junction bases: 11. This CDR3 is 15 amino acids long. CDR1 MDHEN and CDR2 SYDVKM come from the germline V gene. The CDR3 DNA sequence: TGTGCCAGCAGACCCCCGGAGGGGGCTCTTCAGCCCCAGCATTTT. Translating gives CASRPPEGALQPQHF.

The rearrangement joins TRBV7-8 to TRBJ2-2; 12 bases map to TRBD2. The germline V gene has CDR1 SGHVS and CDR2 FQNEAQ. The CDR3 runs 15 residues. V was pared by 3 bases and J by 8 bases, with 4 bases of the junction left unmatched. Here the CDR3 reads CASSFGTSGLGELFF. The CDR3 nucleotides are TGTGCCAGCAGCTTCGGGACTAGCGGGTTGGGGGAGCTGTTTTTT.